What follows are 29 T cell receptor beta chains derived from one specimen sequenced in a study of T cell repertoires in cytomegalovirus infection. Each CDR3 protein gets one entry after TCRdb re-called the reads with MiXCR. The sample contains under 350,000 distinct CDR3 sequences, 9.5% of which appear only once. The sample was PBMCs. The receptors stem from a human donor in good health (CMV status not recorded). Some clones in this sample may be carry-over from other donors' samples.

The rearrangement uses TRBV15 and TRBJ2-1; no firm D call. Per the germline V gene, CDR1 is LNHNV and CDR2 is YYDKDF (reference sequence). V lost 1 base and J 9 bases, leaving 10 bases between the germline ends. CDR3 length: 13 residues. The CDR3 DNA is TGTGCCACCAGCAGAGCAAGAGTTGGTGAGCAGTTCTTC. Translation gives CATSRARVGEQFF.

The rearrangement joins TRBV6-2 or TRBV6-3 to TRBJ2-7, with 10 bases identical to TRBD2. The CDR3 loop spans 14 amino acids. Germline V gene data show CDR1 as MNHEY and CDR2 as SVGEGT. Unmatched junction bases numbered 7, after V lost 6 bases and J lost 5 bases. CDR3 sequence (DNA): TGTGCCAGCAGATCTAGCGGGGGAGGCCACGAGCAGTACTTC. The encoded protein is CASRSSGGGHEQYF.

A word on this clonotype: This may come from a read error, since a much larger clone is one base off. This chain connects TRBV7-2 to TRBJ1-5; 8 nucleotides line up with TRBD1. Germline CDR1 reads SGHTA; CDR2 reads FQGNSA. This CDR3 has 17 residues. This chain's CDR3 is CVSSHGQGANSNQPQHF. The CDR3, as DNA: TGTGTCAGCAGCCACGGACAGGGCGCAAATAGCAATCAGCCCCAGCATTTT.

A few counts support this clonotype. The J gene is TRBJ2-1, the V gene TRBV20-1; 15 bases match TRBD2. Germline assignment: CDR1 DFQATT and CDR2 SNEGSKA (reference sequence). This CDR3 comprises 16 residues. With 5 bases clipped from V and 7 bases from J, the junction kept 9 bases outside the gene matches. The DNA for the CDR3 is TGCAGTGCTCCCGGGACTAGCGGGGGGTTCGGGAATGAGCAGTTCTTC. Residues: CSAPGTSGGFGNEQFF.

The chain employs TRBV27 and TRBJ2-7; TRBD1 might be the D (6 bases). V was trimmed by 11 bases and J by 3 bases, leaving 17 bases between them. The CDR3 length is 13 residues. Germline assignment: CDR1 MNHEY and CDR2 SMNVEV (reference sequence). The CDR3 loop is CARGPGRGYEQYF. The CDR3 bases are TGTGCCCGCGGCCCGGGCAGGGGCTACGAGCAGTACTTC.

There are a few counts of this clonotype. The CDR3 DNA reads as TGTGCCAGTAGTTTTCCCGAGGGCGCGCAGTATTTT. Its protein is CASSFPEGAQYF. This chain joins TRBV19 and TRBJ2-3; tentative D call: TRBD2 (5 bases). V gave up 5 bases and J gave up 10 bases, with 13 bases separating them. CDR1 and CDR2 (germline): LNHDA, SQIVND (reference sequence). The CDR3 spans 12 residues.

This clonotype has just a few counts. The DNA for the CDR3 is TGTGCCAGCAGCCCCTGGGACGGCCAGGGAGACATTCAGTACTTC. Protein sequence: CASSPWDGQGDIQYF. The V call is TRBV7-9, the J call TRBJ2-4; D possibly uses TRBD1 or TRBD2 (5 bases each). The CDR3 spans 15 residues. Germline CDR1 reads SEHNR; CDR2 reads FQNEAQ (reference sequence). The V end was cut by 5 bases, the J end by 8 bases, with 19 bases between.

The chain employs TRBV5-4 and TRBJ2-1; D gene ambiguous. The CDR3 totals 14 residues. Germline CDR1 reads SGHNT; CDR2 reads YYREEE (reference sequence). Between the trimmed V and J ends, which lost 4 bases and 5 bases, there was a span of 13 bases. CDR3 loop: CASSQTAAHNEQFF. The DNA of the CDR3 is TGTGCCAGCAGCCAAACTGCGGCGCACAATGAGCAGTTCTTC.

This chain connects TRBV28 to TRBJ2-6, with TRBD2 identical over 7 bases. CDR1 is MDHEN and CDR2 is SYDVKM in the germline V gene. CDR3 size: 20 residues. V gave up 2 bases and J gave up 1 base; unmatched junction bases: 14. The CDR3 protein is CASSLTVPERGLSGANVLTF. The CDR3 DNA sequence: TGTGCCAGCAGTTTAACCGTGCCGGAGCGGGGTCTATCTGGGGCCAACGTCCTGACTTTC.

The chain carries TRBV2 and TRBJ1-5; D remains ambiguous. The V end lost 5 bases, the J end lost 3 bases, and 8 bases lay between the germline ends. There are 13 residues in the CDR3. The germline V gene encodes CDR1 SNHLY and CDR2 FYNNEI. The CDR3 DNA follows: TGTGCCAGCAGTCGAGGTTTCAATCAGCCCCAGCATTTT. Its translation: CASSRGFNQPQHF.

There are many counts of this clonotype. The chain couples TRBV5-4 to TRBJ1-1; maybe TRBD1 (5 bases). In germline, CDR1 is SGHNT, CDR2 YYREEE (reference sequence). CDR3 size: 14 residues. Trimming removed 1 base from V and 4 bases from J, with 11 bases in between. The CDR3 protein is CASSLTGRGTEAFF. The CDR3 DNA reads TGTGCCAGCAGCTTGACCGGGAGGGGCACTGAAGCTTTCTTT.

The rearrangement links TRBV12-5 to TRBJ1-2, with TRBD1 as a possible D gene (5 bases). Germline V gene data show CDR1 as LGHNT and CDR2 as FRNRAP. Trimming cost V 5 bases and J 8 bases, with 24 bases left between them. The CDR3 has 16 amino acids. In DNA form, the CDR3 reads TGTGCTAGTGGTCCCTTCGCGGTACAGGCCCAAGGCGGCTACACCTTC. Residues: CASGPFAVQAQGGYTF.

This clonotype was counted only a few times. This rearrangement joins TRBV20-1 to TRBJ1-1, with TRBD1 as a possible D gene (6 bases). The V gene's germline CDR1 is DFQATT and CDR2 SNEGSKA (reference sequence). The CDR3 runs 14 residues. V was pared by 5 bases and J by 1 base, with 14 bases between. DNA of the CDR3: TGCAGTGCTGGAATCAGGGGCGGGAACACTGAAGCTTTCTTT. It is translated as CSAGIRGGNTEAFF.

The chain employs TRBV20-1 and TRBJ1-1, with 9 nucleotides matching TRBD1. With 6 bases clipped from V and 5 bases from J, the junction kept 7 bases outside the gene matches. CDR1 DFQATT and CDR2 SNEGSKA come from the germline V gene (reference sequence). This CDR3 comprises 13 residues. DNA for the CDR3: TGCAGTGCCAGACAGGGGGAATTTACTGAAGCTTTCTTT. Its protein is CSARQGEFTEAFF.

This clonotype was detected many times. V is TRBV7-2 and J is TRBJ2-7; possibly TRBD1 or TRBD2 for D (6 bases each). Germline lookup yields CDR1 SGHTA and CDR2 FQGNSA. This CDR3 comprises 14 residues. V dropped 5 bases and J dropped 5 bases, with 16 bases sitting between them. Here the CDR3 DNA reads TGTGCCAGCAGCCAAGGCAACAGGGAGGACGAGCAGTACTTC. Translated, it gives CASSQGNREDEQYF.

This clonotype showed up many times. This rearrangement joins TRBV28 to TRBJ2-5; 8 bases are a match to TRBD2. Looked up from germline, CDR1 is MDHEN and CDR2 is SYDVKM. CDR3 length: 13 residues. J lost 2 bases, V lost 8 bases, and 4 bases had no gene match. Written as DNA, the CDR3 is TGTGCCAGCTTCGCGGGGGGTCAAGAGACCCAGTACTTC. Amino acid sequence: CASFAGGQETQYF.

The table lists this clonotype with a few counts. This sequence joins TRBV12-5 and TRBJ2-1, with D possibly TRBD1 on 5 matching bases. Germline-derived CDR1 and CDR2 are LGHNT and FRNRAP. With 6 bases removed from V and 6 bases from J, the gap between germline ends came to 21 bases. CDR3 size: 16 residues. The CDR3 DNA sequence: TGTGCTAGTGGCCCCCCCGGGCAGGGTAGGAGCAATGAGCAGTTCTTC. It encodes CASGPPGQGRSNEQFF.

This clonotype has only a few counts. The chain combines TRBV6-6 with TRBJ2-1, with 7 bases aligning to TRBD2. The CDR3 runs 12 residues. From germline, CDR1 is MNHNY and CDR2 SVGAGI (reference sequence). CDR3 DNA sequence: TGTGCAGCCGGGGGGATCTACAATGAGCAGTTCTTC. Its translation: CAAGGIYNEQFF.

This clonotype was seen more than once but under ten times. The rearrangement joins TRBV7-6 to TRBJ2-2, with a weak D call TRBD1 (5 bases). The V gene's germline CDR1 is SGHVS and CDR2 FNYEAQ. The CDR3 is 14 residues long. Trimming left V 6 bases short and J 8 bases short, with 16 bases between. The CDR3 DNA is TGTGCCAGCAGGTCCTCAGGGAATGCTGGGGAGCTGTTTTTT. Residues: CASRSSGNAGELFF.

The rearrangement links TRBV7-3 to TRBJ2-1; 9 nucleotides align to TRBD1. The CDR3 has 18 residues. Germline CDR1 reads SGHTA; CDR2 reads FQGTGA. Germline trimming cut 4 bases from V and 7 bases from J; bases unmatched to any gene: 17. CDR3 protein: CASSSRDRAEGAGNEQFF. CDR3 bases: TGTGCCAGCAGCTCCCGGGACAGGGCCGAGGGGGCCGGGAATGAGCAGTTCTTC.

The V and J genes are TRBV6-2 or TRBV6-3 and TRBJ2-1, with D unclear. V shed 8 bases and J shed 6 bases, with 20 bases lying between them. Germline CDR1 is MNHEY and CDR2 is SVGEGT. The CDR3 covers 15 residues. CDR3 sequence (DNA): TGTGCCAGCGCGCGGTGGGCCCCAGATGGCAATGAGCAGTTCTTC. Its translation: CASARWAPDGNEQFF.

This clonotype was observed a few times. CDR3 in amino acids: CASSQGPTRVNEQFF. The CDR3 DNA sequence: TGCGCCAGCAGCCAGGGCCCCACTAGGGTTAATGAGCAGTTCTTC. The chain couples TRBV23-1 to TRBJ2-1; D is perhaps TRBD1 or TRBD2 (5 bases each). TRBV23-1 is identified as an open reading frame with a role that is uncertain. The CDR3 is 15 amino acids. V was clipped by 6 bases and J by 7 bases, with 19 bases between them.

Many counts were recorded for this clonotype. CDR3 nucleotide sequence: TGTGCCAGCAAAAAGGGTCTCGGGTCCTACGAGCAGTACTTC. It yields the protein CASKKGLGSYEQYF. The rearrangement uses TRBV6-1 and TRBJ2-7; D is unclear. Germline V gives CDR1 MNHNS, CDR2 SASEGT. V lost 7 bases to trimming and J lost 1 base, with 14 bases between them. This CDR3 has 14 residues.

The genes are TRBV2 and TRBJ2-5; a possible D gene is TRBD1 (6 bases). Between the trimmed V and J ends, which lost 2 bases and 1 base, there was a span of 14 bases. CDR1 is SNHLY, CDR2 FYNNEI, per germline. The CDR3 length is 16 residues. The DNA for the CDR3 is TGTGCCAGCAGTGAACCACTCGGCAGGGGCCAAGAGACCCAGTACTTC. This gives the protein CASSEPLGRGQETQYF.

This clonotype has just a few counts. CDR3 in DNA: TGTGCCAGCAGTTACTCCCCAAAAGACGAGCAGTACTTC. Translation gives CASSYSPKDEQYF. This chain joins TRBV6-6 and TRBJ2-7; no clear D gene. Looked up from germline, CDR1 is MNHNY and CDR2 is SVGAGI (reference sequence). The CDR3 is made up of 13 amino acids. V was shortened by 0 bases and J by 5 bases, with 8 bases between the two germline ends.

Ten or more counts support this clonotype. The rearrangement joins TRBV12-3 or TRBV12-4 to TRBJ1-2, with D uncertain. CDR3 size: 13 residues. Trimming left V 1 base short and J 3 bases short, with 6 bases between. CDR3 sequence: CASSLELHYGYTF. The CDR3 nucleotides read TGTGCCAGCAGTTTAGAGTTGCACTATGGCTACACCTTC.

This clonotype was counted at least ten times. V usage is TRBV6-5 and J usage is TRBJ1-1; unclear D gene. Trimming took 0 bases from V and 6 from J, leaving 11 bases between them. In germline, CDR1 is MNHEY, CDR2 SVGAGI. The CDR3 has 14 amino acids. CDR3 nucleotides: TGTGCCAGCAGTTACTCGGGGTCCAACGCTGAAGCTTTCTTT. It encodes CASSYSGSNAEAFF.

This clonotype came up a few times. V and J are TRBV20-1 and TRBJ1-1; 8 bases line up with TRBD1. The germline gives CDR1 DFQATT, CDR2 SNEGSKA (reference sequence). The CDR3 sequence is 14 residues long. The junction had 9 bases not matched to a gene; V was cut back by 3 bases and J by 6 bases. DNA for the CDR3: TGCAGTGCTAGGGGGACAGGAATAATATCTGAAGCTTTCTTT. Its translation: CSARGTGIISEAFF.

This clonotype showed up just a few times. The gene calls are TRBV7-2 and TRBJ2-5, with TRBD2 as a possible D gene (6 bases). Germline V CDR1 and CDR2: SGHTA, FQGNSA. V shed 6 bases and J shed 5 bases, with 22 bases lying between them. This CDR3 contains 16 residues. This CDR3 reads CASRPRGGVGGETQYF. As DNA, the CDR3 is TGTGCCAGCAGACCTAGAGGAGGGGTTGGGGGGGAGACCCAGTACTTC.